One sample yielded the 18 T cell receptor beta chains listed below, sequenced in a study of CD8+ T cells in alopecia areata. Described treatment: oral pan-JAK inhibitor, 5-10 mg twice daily. Extraction of RNA preceded its reverse transcription into cDNA, which served as the sequencing template. Assay used: immunoSEQ multiplex PCR; TCRdb lists only in-frame clones, some missing. The profile shows 150,000 to 200,000 clones, 60% of them singletons. Specimen: CD4+ T cells sorted from blood, collected at week 24, from a patient treated with tofacitinib. These receptors were taken from a human donor with alopecia areata.

CDR3 DNA sequence: TGTGCCAGTAGTTTTGCTGAGCCGGGCGCTGAAGCTTTCTTT. It codes for CASSFAEPGAEAFF. J is TRBJ1-1 and V is TRBV19, with no clear D. In germline, CDR1 is LNHDA, CDR2 SQIVND (reference sequence). The CDR3 has 14 amino acids. V gave up 5 bases and J gave up 6 bases, with 16 bases separating them.

This clone was found a few times. The chain has TRBV11-2 and TRBJ2-7, with D unclear. Between the trimmed V and J ends, which lost 5 bases and 0 bases, there was a span of 14 bases. The CDR3 runs 15 residues. The V gene's germline CDR1 is SGHAT and CDR2 FQNNGV. The CDR3 DNA reads as TGTGCCAGCAGCCGAGCATGGGCCACCTCCTACGAGCAGTACTTC. Protein: CASSRAWATSYEQYF.

V is TRBV29-1 and J is TRBJ1-1, with D hard to call. Trimming shortened V by 4 bases and J by 1 base, and 13 bases separated the two germline ends. The CDR3 has 14 amino acids. Germline V lookup: CDR1 SQVTM, CDR2 ANQGSEA. CDR3 nucleotides: TGCAGCGTTGTTCCCCGGACGGAGAACACTGAAGCTTTCTTT. This sequence encodes CSVVPRTENTEAFF. The full variable domain, with the rest looked up from reference TRBV29-1 and TRBJ1-1, is SAVISQKPSRDICQRGTSLTIQCQVDSQVTMMFWYRQQPGQSLTLIATANQGSEATYESGFVIDKFPISRPNLTFSTLTVSNMSPEDSSIYLCSVVPRTENTEAFFGQGTRLTVV.

The chain has TRBV30 and TRBJ1-6; D might be TRBD1 (5 bases). The V and J ends lost 7 bases and 6 bases respectively, with 19 bases between them. Looked up from germline, CDR1 is GTSNPN and CDR2 is SVGIG (reference sequence). The CDR3 has 15 amino acids. This CDR3 is CASGPSGHLNSPLHF. The DNA for the CDR3 is TGTGCCTCGGGGCCCTCAGGACACCTTAATTCACCCCTCCACTTT.

The chain couples TRBV29-1 to TRBJ2-7, with D tentatively TRBD1 (6 bases). Deletions cut 5 bases from V and 2 bases from J, with 10 bases between. Germline CDR1 is SQVTM and CDR2 is ANQGSEA. This CDR3 has 12 residues. CDR3 in DNA: TGCAGCGTTATCCGGGACACCTACGAGCAGTACTTC. Its protein product is CSVIRDTYEQYF.

This clone was found a few times. The chain carries TRBV27 and TRBJ1-4; a weak D match, TRBD1 (6 bases). With 6 bases removed from V and 4 bases from J, the gap between germline ends came to 18 bases. The CDR3 is 16 residues long. Germline lookup yields CDR1 MNHEY and CDR2 SMNVEV (reference sequence). Written as DNA, the CDR3 is TGTGCCAGCAGACCACAGGGACCAGTACTTAATGAAAAACTGTTTTTT. Encoded protein: CASRPQGPVLNEKLFF.

The chain links TRBV9 to TRBJ2-5; 11 positions match TRBD1. The CDR3 is made up of 16 amino acids. V lost 4 bases to trimming and J lost 2 bases; unmatched junction nucleotides: 7. CDR1 is SGDLS and CDR2 is YYNGEE in the germline V gene. CDR3 in amino acids: CASSSKGQGGQETQYF. CDR3 DNA sequence: TGTGCCAGCAGCTCAAAGGGACAGGGGGGACAAGAGACCCAGTACTTC.

V usage is TRBV5-5 and J usage is TRBJ1-2; D is possibly TRBD1 (5 bases). V lost 1 base to trimming and J lost 7 bases, with 14 bases between them. The CDR3 has 14 residues. The germline V gene has CDR1 SGHKS and CDR2 YYEKEE (reference sequence). The CDR3, as DNA: TGTGCCAGCAGCTTGAAGTTGGGGGATCTTGGCTACACCTTC. Protein product: CASSLKLGDLGYTF.

This clone was recorded a few times. The J gene is TRBJ2-7, the V gene TRBV7-6, with a weak D call TRBD2 (6 bases). Germline V gives CDR1 SGHVS, CDR2 FNYEAQ. The CDR3 loop spans 14 amino acids. The V and J ends lost 5 bases and 1 base respectively, with 12 bases between them. CDR3 DNA sequence: TGTGCCAGCAGCGCAGGGACTGCTTCCTACGAGCAGTACTTC. Protein: CASSAGTASYEQYF.

In its sample, this clone was seen a few times. The chain links TRBV13 to TRBJ1-1; D ambiguous. The CDR3 consists of 11 residues. Trimming cost V 4 bases and J 7 bases, with 7 bases left between them. CDR1 and CDR2 (germline): PRHDT, FYEKMQ (reference sequence). For the CDR3, the DNA is TGTGCCAGCAGCTCCGGATTTGAAGCTTTCTTT. Amino acids: CASSSGFEAFF.

The chain employs TRBV19 and TRBJ1-2; D unresolved. V was clipped by 7 bases and J by 4 bases, with 22 bases between them. Germline assignment: CDR1 LNHDA and CDR2 SQIVND (reference sequence). The CDR3 sequence is 16 residues long. Here the CDR3 reads CASKGNGQPDFYGYTF. The CDR3 DNA reads TGTGCCAGTAAGGGCAACGGCCAGCCAGATTTCTATGGCTACACCTTC.

The chain couples TRBV27 to TRBJ1-6; TRBD1 agrees at 12 bases. J was trimmed by 7 bases and V by 2 bases; bases with no gene match: 3. The CDR3 loop spans 16 amino acids. Per the germline V gene, CDR1 is MNHEY and CDR2 is SMNVEV (reference sequence). This chain's CDR3 is CASSLGTGGANSPLHF. The CDR3 nucleotides read TGTGCCAGCAGTTTAGGGACAGGGGGCGCGAATTCACCCCTCCACTTT.

A single count supports this clone. The V gene is TRBV27, the J gene TRBJ1-1; D is possibly TRBD1 (6 bases). Trimming removed 7 bases at V and 3 bases at J, with 18 bases between. Germline loops: CDR1 MNHEY, CDR2 SMNVEV (reference sequence). The CDR3 covers 15 residues. The DNA of the CDR3 is TGTGCCAGCACCAATTTGGGGGCTCGGTACACTGAAGCTTTCTTT. The encoded protein is CASTNLGARYTEAFF.

The rearrangement joins TRBV30 to TRBJ1-1, with D tentatively TRBD1 (6 bases). The length of the CDR3 is 12 residues. V lost 8 bases to trimming and J lost 3 bases, with 13 bases between them. Germline loops: CDR1 GTSNPN, CDR2 SVGIG (reference sequence). DNA for the CDR3: TGTGCCGGCCACAGGGTGGACACTGAAGCTTTCTTT. The encoded protein is CAGHRVDTEAFF. Complete variable domain (other parts from reference TRBV30 and TRBJ1-1): SQTIHQWPATLVQPVGSPLSLECTVEGTSNPNLYWYRQAAGRGLQLLFYSVGIGQISSEVPQNLSASRPQDRQFILSSKKLLLSDSGFYLCAGHRVDTEAFFGQGTRLTVV.

This clone was seen more than once but under ten times. This chain connects TRBV7-2 to TRBJ1-4; perhaps TRBD1 as D (5 bases). Trimming removed 4 bases at V and 4 bases at J, with 13 bases between. CDR1 SGHTA and CDR2 FQGNSA come from the germline V gene. This CDR3 contains 15 residues. In DNA form, the CDR3 reads TGTGCCAGCAGCTCCCAGACAGCCTTTAATGAAAAACTGTTTTTT. Protein product: CASSSQTAFNEKLFF. Complete variable domain (other parts from reference TRBV7-2 and TRBJ1-4): GAGVSQSPSNKVTEKGKDVELRCDPISGHTALYWYRQSLGQGLEFLIYFQGNSAPDKSGLPSDRFSAERTGGSVSTLTIQRTQQEDSAVYLCASSSQTAFNEKLFFGSGTQLSVL.

This chain links TRBV30 with TRBJ1-2, with D uncertain. The germline V gene encodes CDR1 GTSNPN and CDR2 SVGIG (reference sequence). The germline V and J ends were trimmed by 2 bases and 10 bases, with 14 bases remaining between them. The CDR3 runs to 12 residues. This CDR3 is CAWSSTDWVYTF. The CDR3 bases are TGTGCCTGGAGTAGTACAGATTGGGTCTACACCTTC.

The rearrangement links TRBV29-1 to TRBJ2-6; 8 bases fit TRBD1. This CDR3 spans 16 amino acids. In germline, CDR1 is SQVTM, CDR2 ANQGSEA. With 1 base clipped from V and 0 bases from J, the junction kept 2 bases outside the gene matches. This CDR3 is CSVEGTGYSGANVLTF. The CDR3, as DNA: TGCAGCGTTGAAGGGACAGGGTACTCTGGGGCCAACGTCCTGACTTTC. The full variable domain, with the rest looked up from reference TRBV29-1 and TRBJ2-6, is SAVISQKPSRDICQRGTSLTIQCQVDSQVTMMFWYRQQPGQSLTLIATANQGSEATYESGFVIDKFPISRPNLTFSTLTVSNMSPEDSSIYLCSVEGTGYSGANVLTFGAGSRLTVL.

The chain carries TRBV18 and TRBJ2-2; D gene unclear. In germline, CDR1 is KGHSH, CDR2 LQKENI. V was trimmed by 0 bases and J by 6 bases, leaving 5 bases between them. This CDR3 contains 13 residues. The DNA for the CDR3 is TGTGCCAGCTCACCACCCGTCGCCGGGGAGCTGTTTTTT. Translation: CASSPPVAGELFF.